Below, 2 T cell receptor beta chains from the same sample are listed, as sequenced in a study of CD4 T cells in relation to SARS-CoV-2 and coronaviruses. The method was immunoSEQ multiplex PCR; TCRdb's version includes in-frame clones alone and lacks a portion of them. The sample carries roughly 20,000 clones, roughly four fifths recorded once. CD4+ T cells from unexposed donors were obtained before the COVID-19 pandemic (2011-2018). After less than 11 days of culture, CD4+ T cells were isolated. Which antigens these TCRs recognize remains unknown. The sequenced sample consisted of CD4+ T cells from PBMCs, cultured in vitro. These receptors were obtained from a human donor in good health.

The V call is TRBV6-2 or TRBV6-3, the J call TRBJ1-1; no firm D call. Germline values: CDR1 MNHEY, CDR2 SVGEGT. Trimming cost V 6 bases and J 5 bases, with 13 bases left between them. The CDR3 contains 13 residues. CDR3 nucleotide sequence: TGTGCCAGCAGCTCCGACCTCGGGACTGAAGCTTTCTTT. The encoded protein is CASSSDLGTEAFF.

This rearrangement joins TRBV6-5 to TRBJ2-5; D may be TRBD2 (5 bases). The V end was cut by 6 bases, the J end by 3 bases, with 11 bases between. This CDR3 is built from 13 residues. CDR1 is MNHEY and CDR2 is SVGAGI in the germline V gene. The CDR3 DNA reads TGTGCCAGCAGCCCAGGACTTGAAGAGACCCAGTACTTC. This encodes CASSPGLEETQYF.